This is a list of T cell receptor beta chains from one sample in a study of shared clonotypes between healthy human individuals. Clones were sequenced by immunoSEQ multiplex PCR, and TCRdb holds only the in-frame ones, with some missing. The table has more than 2 million clones, roughly 95% seen once; the top ten hold around 0.13%. The sequencing input was naive CD4+ T cells sorted from blood. These receptors were collected from a man younger than 30 in good health. CDR3s include the opening cysteine and the closing phenylalanine or tryptophan. Each record gives: D gene, V gene, J gene, clone size, CDR3 DNA, CDR3 protein. D genes are given only for firm matches. For some rows the clone size is stated as once, few or many, or as a class when expanded; others skip it.

-,TRBV6-5,TRBJ1-2,-,TGTGCCAGCAGTTTCAGAAAGGACTATGGCTACACCTTC,CASSFRKDYGYTF
TRBD1,TRBV5-1,TRBJ2-2,-,TGCGCCAGCAGCGTCGTGGCAGGGGGTACCGGGGAGCTGTTTTTT,CASSVVAGGTGELFF
-,TRBV18,TRBJ2-5,few,TGTGCCAGCTCACCAATGGAGACCCAGTACTTC,CASSPMETQYF
-,TRBV30,TRBJ2-3,-,TGTGCCTCCCCCTCGGATAGAGGGAGCACAGATACGCAGTATTTT,CASPSDRGSTDTQYF
-,TRBV7-8,TRBJ1-2,-,TGTGCCAGCAGCTTAGCAGGGCTCGAGGGCTACACCTTC,CASSLAGLEGYTF
-,TRBV29-1,TRBJ2-4,once,TGCAGCGCCAGGGACGGACAAAACATTCAGTACTTC,CSARDGQNIQYF
-,TRBV5-1,TRBJ2-5,-,TGCGCCAGCACGGGCTCGGAGACCCAGTACTTC,CASTGSETQYF
TRBD1,TRBV15,TRBJ2-2,-,TGTGCCACCAGCGCCGCCGGGACAGGGGCCGGGGAGCTGTTTTTT,CATSAAGTGAGELFF
-,TRBV6-6,TRBJ2-7,-,TGTGCCAGCAGGTCCTTGACAGCCCGCTACGAGCAGTACTTC,CASRSLTARYEQYF
-,TRBV11-2,TRBJ1-1,-,TGTGCCAGCAGCTTGCAGGGGTGGAACACTGAAGCTTTCTTT,CASSLQGWNTEAFF
-,TRBV7-2,TRBJ2-5,-,TGTGCCAGCAGCTTAGAAGGAATGGGGACCCAAGAGACCCAGTACTTC,CASSLEGMGTQETQYF
-,TRBV5-1,TRBJ1-1,-,TGCGCCAGCAGCTTGGCACCTATGAACACTGAAGCTTTCTTT,CASSLAPMNTEAFF
-,TRBV30,TRBJ1-2,-,TGTGCCAGTAACCGTCCGGGACCCGGTTACGGCTACACCTTC,CASNRPGPGYGYTF
-,TRBV6-5,TRBJ2-2,-,TGTGCCAGCGGATTCAGGACAGTTAACACCGGGGAGCTGTTTTTT,CASGFRTVNTGELFF